The next 10 T cell receptor beta chains were all read from a single sample in a study of beta chain features in type 1 diabetes. The investigators reverse transcribed all of the isolated RNA, so they sequenced expressed TCRB transcripts. The data were produced by immunoSEQ multiplex PCR, yet TCRdb's version contains in-frame clones alone and is incomplete. The sample has roughly 500,000 clones; roughly 10% are singletons. The source material was naive CD4+ T cells from blood. The origin of the receptors is a woman aged 18-29 years in good health.

This clone has a handful of counts. The chain employs TRBV29-1 and TRBJ2-3; TRBD1 agrees at 9 bases. The CDR3 has 14 residues. V gave up 7 bases and J gave up 0 bases; unmatched junction bases: 5. Germline CDR1 is SQVTM and CDR2 is ANQGSEA. The CDR3 sequence is CSAGGTGSTDTQYF. CDR3 nucleotide sequence: TGCAGCGCCGGCGGGACAGGGAGCACAGATACGCAGTATTTT.

The gene calls are TRBV9 and TRBJ1-2; weak D call: TRBD1 (5 bases). The V gene's germline CDR1 is SGDLS and CDR2 YYNGEE. V lost 3 bases and J 0 bases, leaving 6 bases between the germline ends. The CDR3 totals 13 residues. The CDR3 here is CASSAGPNYGYTF. The CDR3 region has the DNA TGTGCCAGCAGCGCGGGACCTAACTATGGCTACACCTTC.

The V gene is TRBV4-1, the J gene TRBJ2-3, with 9 nucleotides matching TRBD2. J gave up 3 bases and V 1 base, and 11 bases lay outside the gene matches. This CDR3 contains 18 residues. Germline CDR1 is MGHRA and CDR2 is YSYEKL. The CDR3, as DNA: TGCGCCAGCAGCCAAGGGTGGATAGCGGGGGCTATAACAGATACGCAGTATTTT. Its translation is CASSQGWIAGAITDTQYF.

The chain couples TRBV18 to TRBJ2-7; a weak D match, TRBD1 (5 bases). The CDR3 has 15 amino acids. Trimming took 2 bases from V and 5 from J, leaving 16 bases between them. Germline CDR1 reads KGHSH; CDR2 reads LQKENI. The CDR3 nucleotides are TGTGCCAGCTCACCAGTCGCCAGGGCCGGAGACGAGCAGTACTTC. This encodes CASSPVARAGDEQYF. Looking up the rest from reference TRBV18 and TRBJ2-7 gives the full variable domain: NAGVMQNPRHLVRRRGQEARLRCSPMKGHSHVYWYRQLPEEGLKFMVYLQKENIIDESGMPKERFSAEFPKEGPSILRIQQVVRGDSAAYFCASSPVARAGDEQYFGPGTRLTVT.

This clone was detected only a few times. The V gene is TRBV7-9, the J gene TRBJ2-1; maybe TRBD2 (6 bases). This CDR3 has 15 amino acids. With 5 bases removed from V and 9 bases from J, the gap between germline ends came to 20 bases. Germline CDR1 is SEHNR and CDR2 is FQNEAQ (reference sequence). CDR3 protein: CASSPIADPAGEQFF. CDR3 nucleotide sequence: TGTGCCAGCAGCCCAATAGCGGACCCCGCTGGTGAGCAGTTCTTC.

The V gene is TRBV7-9, the J gene TRBJ2-5; no clear D. This CDR3 is 12 amino acids long. The germline CDR1 and CDR2 sequences are SEHNR and FQNEAQ (reference sequence). V was clipped by 1 base and J by 2 bases, with 2 bases between them. Written as DNA, the CDR3 is TGTGCCAGCAGCTTAGAACAAGAGACCCAGTACTTC. This codes for CASSLEQETQYF.

This chain's CDR3 is CASSPSTGNLQYF. CDR3 nucleotides: TGTGCCAGCTCACCAAGCACAGGGAATTTGCAGTACTTC. This sequence joins TRBV18 and TRBJ2-4; D might be TRBD1 (6 bases). CDR1 KGHSH and CDR2 LQKENI come from the germline V gene. The V gene lost 2 bases and the J gene lost 13 bases, with 15 bases spanning the gap. The CDR3 consists of 13 residues. Drawing the rest from reference TRBV18 and TRBJ2-4, the complete variable domain is NAGVMQNPRHLVRRRGQEARLRCSPMKGHSHVYWYRQLPEEGLKFMVYLQKENIIDESGMPKERFSAEFPKEGPSILRIQQVVRGDSAAYFCASSPSTGNLQYFGAGTRLSVL.

J is TRBJ2-7 and V is TRBV5-1; D perhaps matches TRBD1 (6 bases). With 1 base removed from V and 1 base from J, the gap between germline ends came to 12 bases. From germline, CDR1 is SGHRS and CDR2 YFSETQ. The CDR3 spans 15 residues. CDR3 DNA sequence: TGCGCCAGCAGCTTGCTAGGGACAATTTCCTACGAGCAGTACTTC. Amino acid sequence: CASSLLGTISYEQYF.

This clone appeared a few times. The chain has TRBV9 and TRBJ2-5; D possibly corresponds to TRBD2 (5 bases). Germline CDR1 reads SGDLS; CDR2 reads YYNGEE. Trimming removed 2 bases at V and 5 bases at J, with 10 bases between. There are 13 residues in the CDR3. The CDR3 bases are TGTGCCAGCAGCGTGCGGGCTGGGGAGACCCAGTACTTC. Translating gives CASSVRAGETQYF.

This clone was detected a few times. This rearrangement joins TRBV18 to TRBJ2-5; D is possibly TRBD1 (5 bases). V lost 3 bases and J 5 bases, leaving 10 bases between the germline ends. The CDR3 is made up of 13 amino acids. Germline CDR1 KGHSH, CDR2 LQKENI. CDR3 amino acids: CASSPQGMETQYF. In DNA, the CDR3 is TGTGCCAGCTCACCTCAGGGTATGGAGACCCAGTACTTC.